This TCR beta chain is from a study of shared clonotypes between healthy human individuals. J lost 1 base, V lost 0 bases, and 8 bases had no gene match. Germline V gives CDR1 MGHRA, CDR2 YSYEKL. The CDR3 sequence is 18 residues long. Here immunoSEQ multiplex PCR was the method, and the copy in TCRdb shows in-frame clones only, minus some. This sample has about 2 million clones, with about 95% found just once. Naive CD8 cells lacked CD45RO, underwent positive selection for CCR7 and left out terminally differentiated effector memory CD45RA+ cells. The source of this sequence is a man younger than 35 in good health. J is TRBJ2-1 and V is TRBV4-1; TRBD2 matches 8 bases. The sample was naive CD8+ T cells sorted from blood. CDR3 nucleotides: TGCGCCAGCAGCCAAGAAGGAAGTACTAGCGGATCCTACAATGAGCAGTTCTTC. This codes for CASSQEGSTSGSYNEQFF.